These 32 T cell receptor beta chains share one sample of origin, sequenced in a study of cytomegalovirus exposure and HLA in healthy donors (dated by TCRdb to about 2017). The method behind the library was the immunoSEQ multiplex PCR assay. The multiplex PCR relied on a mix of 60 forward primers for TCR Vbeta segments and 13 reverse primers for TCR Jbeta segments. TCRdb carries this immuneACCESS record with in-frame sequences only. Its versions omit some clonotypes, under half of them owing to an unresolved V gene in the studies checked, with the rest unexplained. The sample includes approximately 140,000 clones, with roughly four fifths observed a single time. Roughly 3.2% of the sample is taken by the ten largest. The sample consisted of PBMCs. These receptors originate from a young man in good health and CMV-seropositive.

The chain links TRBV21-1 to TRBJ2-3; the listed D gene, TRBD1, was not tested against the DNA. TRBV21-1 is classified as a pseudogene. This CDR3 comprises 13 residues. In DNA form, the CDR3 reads TGTGCCAGCAGCAAAGAATACAGGGAACCGCAGTATTTT. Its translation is CASSKEYREPQYF.

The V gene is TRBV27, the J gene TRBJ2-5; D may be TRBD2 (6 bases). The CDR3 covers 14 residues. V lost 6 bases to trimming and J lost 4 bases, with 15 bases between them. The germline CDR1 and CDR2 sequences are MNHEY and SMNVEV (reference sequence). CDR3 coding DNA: TGTGCCAGCAGCACCGGGGGTTTGCGAGAGACCCAGTACTTC. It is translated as CASSTGGLRETQYF.

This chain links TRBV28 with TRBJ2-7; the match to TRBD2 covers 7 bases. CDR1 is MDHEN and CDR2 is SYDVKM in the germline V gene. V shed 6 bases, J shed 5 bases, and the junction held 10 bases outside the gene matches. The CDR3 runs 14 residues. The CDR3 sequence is CASRGLLGLHEQYF. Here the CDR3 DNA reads TGTGCCAGCAGGGGGTTACTGGGACTACACGAGCAGTACTTC.

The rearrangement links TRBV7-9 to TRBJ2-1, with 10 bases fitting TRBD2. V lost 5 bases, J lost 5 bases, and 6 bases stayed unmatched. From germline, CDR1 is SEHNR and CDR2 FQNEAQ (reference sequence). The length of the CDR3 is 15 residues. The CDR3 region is CASSPQGLADNEQFF. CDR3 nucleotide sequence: TGTGCCAGCAGCCCCCAAGGACTAGCGGACAATGAGCAGTTCTTC.

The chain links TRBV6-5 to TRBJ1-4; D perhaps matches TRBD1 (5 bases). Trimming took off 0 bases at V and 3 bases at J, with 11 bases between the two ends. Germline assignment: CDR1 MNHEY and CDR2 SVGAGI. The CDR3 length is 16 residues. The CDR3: CASSYSPGRANEKLFF. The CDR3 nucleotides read TGTGCCAGCAGTTACTCGCCAGGGCGAGCTAATGAAAAACTGTTTTTT.

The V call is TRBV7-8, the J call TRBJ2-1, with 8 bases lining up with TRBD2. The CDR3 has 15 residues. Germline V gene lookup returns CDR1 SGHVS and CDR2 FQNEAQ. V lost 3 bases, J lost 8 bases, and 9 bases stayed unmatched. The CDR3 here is CASSFSGRESHEQFF. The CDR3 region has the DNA TGTGCCAGCAGCTTCTCCGGGAGGGAGTCACATGAGCAGTTCTTC.

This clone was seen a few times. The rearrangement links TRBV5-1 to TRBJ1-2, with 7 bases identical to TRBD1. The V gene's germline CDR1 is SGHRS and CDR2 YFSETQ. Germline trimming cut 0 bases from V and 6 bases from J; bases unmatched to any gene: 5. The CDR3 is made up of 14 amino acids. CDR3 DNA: TGCGCCAGCAGCTTGGTAGGGGGCGGGGATGGCTACACCTTC. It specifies CASSLVGGGDGYTF.

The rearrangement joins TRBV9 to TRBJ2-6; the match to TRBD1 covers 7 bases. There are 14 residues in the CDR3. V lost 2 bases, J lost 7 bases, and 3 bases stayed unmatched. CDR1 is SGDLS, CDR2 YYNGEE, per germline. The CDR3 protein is CASSVQGEANVLTF. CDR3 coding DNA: TGTGCCAGCAGCGTCCAGGGGGAAGCCAACGTCCTGACTTTC.

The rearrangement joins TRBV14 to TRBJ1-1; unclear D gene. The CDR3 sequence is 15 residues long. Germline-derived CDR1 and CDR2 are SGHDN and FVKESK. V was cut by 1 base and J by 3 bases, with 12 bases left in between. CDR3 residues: CASSQVRGKDTEAFF. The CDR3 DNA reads TGTGCCAGCAGCCAAGTAAGAGGGAAAGACACTGAAGCTTTCTTT.

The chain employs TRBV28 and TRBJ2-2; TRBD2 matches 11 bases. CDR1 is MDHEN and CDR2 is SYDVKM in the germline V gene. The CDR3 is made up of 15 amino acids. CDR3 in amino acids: CATGLAALNTGELFF. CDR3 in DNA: TGTGCTACGGGACTAGCGGCATTGAACACCGGGGAGCTGTTTTTT.

The DNA for the CDR3 is TGTGCCAGCAGGGGACTAGCGGCTTGGAATGAGCAGTTCTTC. Residues: CASRGLAAWNEQFF. V gene TRBV2 combines with J gene TRBJ2-1, with 11 bases identical to TRBD2. J lost 7 bases, V lost 6 bases, and 5 bases had no gene match. CDR1 and CDR2 (germline): SNHLY, FYNNEI. This CDR3 spans 14 amino acids.

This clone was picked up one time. This CDR3 is CASSEWRTLSGKLFF. The CDR3 bases are TGTGCCAGCAGTGAATGGAGGACCTTATCCGGGAAACTGTTTTTT. This chain joins TRBV25-1 and TRBJ1-4, with no clear D. Germline V gene sequence: CDR1 MGHDK, CDR2 SYGVNS. The length of the CDR3 is 15 residues. The ends were cut back, 1 base at V and 11 bases at J, with 17 bases in the middle.

As DNA, the CDR3 is TGTGCCACCCGGGGGGAGGGAAAGACTGAAGCTTTCTTT. Protein sequence: CATRGEGKTEAFF. The chain couples TRBV6-5 to TRBJ1-1; a possible D gene is TRBD1 (5 bases). The CDR3 spans 13 residues. The V gene's germline CDR1 is MNHEY and CDR2 SVGAGI. V lost 10 bases to trimming and J lost 5 bases, with 17 bases between them.

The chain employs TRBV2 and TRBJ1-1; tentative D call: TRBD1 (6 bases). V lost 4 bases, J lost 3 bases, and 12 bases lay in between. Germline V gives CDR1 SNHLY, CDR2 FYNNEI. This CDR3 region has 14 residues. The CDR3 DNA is TGTGCCAGCAGTGGTGACAGGTGGGACACTGAAGCTTTCTTT. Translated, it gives CASSGDRWDTEAFF.

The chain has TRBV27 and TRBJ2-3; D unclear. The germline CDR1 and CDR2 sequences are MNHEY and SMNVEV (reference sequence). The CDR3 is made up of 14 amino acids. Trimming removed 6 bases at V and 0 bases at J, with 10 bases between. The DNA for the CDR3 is TGTGCCAGCAGGTACAAAAGAAGCACAGATACGCAGTATTTT. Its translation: CASRYKRSTDTQYF.

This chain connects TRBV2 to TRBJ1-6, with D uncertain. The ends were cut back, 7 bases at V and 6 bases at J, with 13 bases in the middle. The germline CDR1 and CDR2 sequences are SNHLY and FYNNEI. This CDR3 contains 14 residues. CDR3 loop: CASIVELLNSPLHF. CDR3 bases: TGTGCCAGCATCGTGGAGTTACTTAATTCACCCCTCCACTTT.

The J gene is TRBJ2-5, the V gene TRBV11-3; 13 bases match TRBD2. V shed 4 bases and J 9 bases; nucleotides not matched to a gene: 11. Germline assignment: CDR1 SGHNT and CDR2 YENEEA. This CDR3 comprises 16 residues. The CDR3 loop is CASSWTPGLAGLPQYF. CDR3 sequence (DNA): TGTGCCAGCAGCTGGACGCCGGGACTAGCGGGATTGCCCCAGTACTTC.

The CDR3 spells CASSLLRFYGYTF. Written as DNA, the CDR3 is TGTGCCAGCAGTTTGTTGAGATTCTATGGCTACACCTTC. The chain carries TRBV28 and TRBJ1-2, with D hard to call. V lost 3 bases and J lost 4, with 9 bases in between. Per the germline V gene, CDR1 is MDHEN and CDR2 is SYDVKM. The CDR3 spans 13 residues.

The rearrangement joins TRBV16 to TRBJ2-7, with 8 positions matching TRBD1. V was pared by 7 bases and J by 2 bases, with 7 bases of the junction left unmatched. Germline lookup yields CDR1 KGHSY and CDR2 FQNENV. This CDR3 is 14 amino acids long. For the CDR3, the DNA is TGTGCCAGCAACCGGCAGGGGGCCCCCTACGAGCAGTACTTC. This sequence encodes CASNRQGAPYEQYF. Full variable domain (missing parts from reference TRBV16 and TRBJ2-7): GEEVAQTPKHLVRGEGQKAKLYCAPIKGHSYVFWYQQVLKNEFKFLISFQNENVFDETGMPKERFSAKCLPNSPCSLEIQATKLEDSAVYFCASNRQGAPYEQYFGPGTRLTVT.

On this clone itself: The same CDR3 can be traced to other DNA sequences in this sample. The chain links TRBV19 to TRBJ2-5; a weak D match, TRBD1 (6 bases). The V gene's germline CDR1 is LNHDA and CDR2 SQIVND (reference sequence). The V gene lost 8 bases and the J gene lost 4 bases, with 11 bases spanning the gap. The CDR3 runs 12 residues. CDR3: CASRQAGETQYF. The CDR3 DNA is TGTGCCAGTCGACAGGCGGGAGAGACCCAGTACTTC.

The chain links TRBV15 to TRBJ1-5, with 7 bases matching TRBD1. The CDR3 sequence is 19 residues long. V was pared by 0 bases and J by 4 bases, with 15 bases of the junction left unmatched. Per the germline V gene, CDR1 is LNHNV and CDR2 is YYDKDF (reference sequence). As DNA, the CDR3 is TGTGCCACCAGCAGAGATTCGGGAACGGCGAACAGGGGTAATCAGCCCCAGCATTTT. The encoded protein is CATSRDSGTANRGNQPQHF.

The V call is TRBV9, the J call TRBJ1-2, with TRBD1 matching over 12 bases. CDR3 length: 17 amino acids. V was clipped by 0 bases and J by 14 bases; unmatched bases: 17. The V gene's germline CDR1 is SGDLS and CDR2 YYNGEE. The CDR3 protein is CASSVGTGGQGAGSKTF. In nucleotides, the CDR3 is TGTGCCAGCAGCGTAGGGACAGGGGGACAGGGGGCCGGGTCCAAAACCTTC.

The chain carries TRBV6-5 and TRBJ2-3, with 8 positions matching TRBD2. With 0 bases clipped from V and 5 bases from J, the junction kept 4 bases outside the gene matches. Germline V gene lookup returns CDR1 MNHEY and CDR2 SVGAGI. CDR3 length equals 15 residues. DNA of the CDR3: TGTGCCAGCAGTTACTCACGGGAGGGGAGAGATACGCAGTATTTT. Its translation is CASSYSREGRDTQYF.

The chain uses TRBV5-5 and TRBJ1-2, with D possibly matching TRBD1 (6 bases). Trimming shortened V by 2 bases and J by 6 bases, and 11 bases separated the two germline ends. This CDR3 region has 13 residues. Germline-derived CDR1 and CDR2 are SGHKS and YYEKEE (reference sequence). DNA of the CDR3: TGTGCCAGCAGCTTTGTACAGGGAGATGGCTACACCTTC. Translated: CASSFVQGDGYTF. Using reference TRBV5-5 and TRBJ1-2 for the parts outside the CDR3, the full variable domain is DAGVTQSPTHLIKTRGQQVTLRCSPISGHKSVSWYQQVLGQGPQFIFQYYEKEERGRGNFPDRFSARQFPNYSSELNVNALLLGDSALYLCASSFVQGDGYTFGSGTRLTVV.

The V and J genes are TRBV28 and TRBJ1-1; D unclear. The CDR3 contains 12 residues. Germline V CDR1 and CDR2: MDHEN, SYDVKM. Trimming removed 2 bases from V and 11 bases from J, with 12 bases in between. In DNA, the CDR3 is TGTGCCAGCAGTTTAGGTCAGCGGCTGGCTTTCTTT. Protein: CASSLGQRLAFF.

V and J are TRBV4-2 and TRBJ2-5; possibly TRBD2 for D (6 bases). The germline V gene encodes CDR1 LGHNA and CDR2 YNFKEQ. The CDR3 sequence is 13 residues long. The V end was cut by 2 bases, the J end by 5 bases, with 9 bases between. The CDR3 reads CASSQWRAETQYF. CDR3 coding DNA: TGTGCCAGCAGCCAATGGAGGGCGGAGACCCAGTACTTC.

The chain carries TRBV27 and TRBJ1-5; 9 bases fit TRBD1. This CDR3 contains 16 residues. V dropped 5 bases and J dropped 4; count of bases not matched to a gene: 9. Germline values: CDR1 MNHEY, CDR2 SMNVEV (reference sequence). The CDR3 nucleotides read TGTGCCAGCAGTCCACAGGGGGCGAGGATAAATCAGCCCCAGCATTTT. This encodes CASSPQGARINQPQHF.

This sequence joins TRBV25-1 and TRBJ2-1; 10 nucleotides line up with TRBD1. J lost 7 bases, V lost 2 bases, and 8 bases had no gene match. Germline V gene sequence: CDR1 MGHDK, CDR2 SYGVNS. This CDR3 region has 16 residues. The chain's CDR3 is CASSEGGTGVPNEQFF. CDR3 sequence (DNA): TGTGCCAGCAGTGAAGGAGGGACAGGGGTTCCTAATGAGCAGTTCTTC.

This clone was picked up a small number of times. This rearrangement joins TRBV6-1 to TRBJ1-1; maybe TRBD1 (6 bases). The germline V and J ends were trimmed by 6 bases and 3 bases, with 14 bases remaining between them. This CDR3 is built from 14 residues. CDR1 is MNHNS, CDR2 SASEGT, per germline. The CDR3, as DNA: TGTGCCAGCAGAGACAGGTACCAAGACACTGAAGCTTTCTTT. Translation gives CASRDRYQDTEAFF.

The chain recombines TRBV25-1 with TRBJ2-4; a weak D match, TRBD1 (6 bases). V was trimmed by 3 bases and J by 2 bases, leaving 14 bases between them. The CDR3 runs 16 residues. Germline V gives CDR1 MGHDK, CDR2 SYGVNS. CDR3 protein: CASSDQTGTSKNIQYF. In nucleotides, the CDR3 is TGTGCCAGCAGTGACCAAACCGGGACATCCAAAAACATTCAGTACTTC.

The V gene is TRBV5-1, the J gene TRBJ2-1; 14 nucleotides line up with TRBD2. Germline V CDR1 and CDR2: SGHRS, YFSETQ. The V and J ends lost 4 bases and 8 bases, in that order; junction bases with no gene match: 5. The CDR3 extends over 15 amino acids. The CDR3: CASSKGLAGADEQFF. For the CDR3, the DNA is TGCGCCAGCAGCAAGGGACTAGCGGGAGCAGATGAGCAGTTCTTC. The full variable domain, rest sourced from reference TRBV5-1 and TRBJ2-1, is KAGVTQTPRYLIKTRGQQVTLSCSPISGHRSVSWYQQTPGQGLQFLFEYFSETQRNKGNFPGRFSGRQFSNSRSEMNVSTLELGDSALYLCASSKGLAGADEQFFGPGTRLTVL.

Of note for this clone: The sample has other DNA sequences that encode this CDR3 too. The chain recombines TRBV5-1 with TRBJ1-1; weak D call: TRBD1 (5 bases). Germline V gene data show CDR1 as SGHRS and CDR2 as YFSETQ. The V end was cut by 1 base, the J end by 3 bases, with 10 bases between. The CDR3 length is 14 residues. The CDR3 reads CASSLQGRDTEAFF. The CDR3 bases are TGCGCCAGCAGCTTGCAGGGTAGGGACACTGAAGCTTTCTTT.